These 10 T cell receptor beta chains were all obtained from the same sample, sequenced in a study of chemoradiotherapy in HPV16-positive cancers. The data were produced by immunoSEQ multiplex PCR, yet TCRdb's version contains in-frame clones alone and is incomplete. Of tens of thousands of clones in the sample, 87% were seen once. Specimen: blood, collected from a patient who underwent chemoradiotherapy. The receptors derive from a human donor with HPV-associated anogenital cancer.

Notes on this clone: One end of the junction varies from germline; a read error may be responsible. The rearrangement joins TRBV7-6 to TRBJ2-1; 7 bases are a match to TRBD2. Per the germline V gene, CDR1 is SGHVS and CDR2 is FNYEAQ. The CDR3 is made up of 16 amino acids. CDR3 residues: CASSPPGLADYNERFF. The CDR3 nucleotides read TGTGCCAGCAGCCCCCCAGGCCTAGCGGACTACAATGAGCGGTTCTTC.

The CDR3 nucleotides are TGCGCCAGCAGCTTACTAGCGGGATTAACCGGGGAGCTGTTTTTT. It encodes CASSLLAGLTGELFF. This chain links TRBV5-1 with TRBJ2-2; 10 positions match TRBD2. This CDR3 is 15 amino acids long. Germline V lookup: CDR1 SGHRS, CDR2 YFSETQ. V shed 2 bases and J 5 bases; nucleotides not matched to a gene: 3.

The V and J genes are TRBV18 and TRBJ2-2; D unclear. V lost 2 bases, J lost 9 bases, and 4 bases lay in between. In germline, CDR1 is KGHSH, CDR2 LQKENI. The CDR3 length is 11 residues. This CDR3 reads CASSPVRELFF. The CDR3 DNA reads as TGTGCCAGCTCACCAGTCAGGGAGCTGTTTTTT.

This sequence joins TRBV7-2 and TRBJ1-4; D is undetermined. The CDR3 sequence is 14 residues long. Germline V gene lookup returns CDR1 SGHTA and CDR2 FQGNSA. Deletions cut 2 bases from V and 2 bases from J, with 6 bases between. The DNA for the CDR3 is TGTGCCAGCAGCTTAAATCCCACTAATGAAAAACTGTTTTTT. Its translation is CASSLNPTNEKLFF.

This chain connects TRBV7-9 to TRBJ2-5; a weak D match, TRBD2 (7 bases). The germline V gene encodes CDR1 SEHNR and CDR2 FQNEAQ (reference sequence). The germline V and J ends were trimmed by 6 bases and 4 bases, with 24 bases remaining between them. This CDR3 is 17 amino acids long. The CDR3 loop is CASRLGGGGSERETQYF. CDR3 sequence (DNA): TGTGCCAGCAGGCTAGGGGGGGGCGGCAGCGAGCGAGAGACCCAGTACTTC.

The CDR3 loop is CASSLGDRGNTEAFF. The DNA for the CDR3 is TGTGCCAGCAGCTTGGGGGACAGGGGGAACACTGAAGCTTTCTTT. This chain connects TRBV7-9 to TRBJ1-1; 10 nucleotides match TRBD1. The germline CDR1 and CDR2 sequences are SEHNR and FQNEAQ (reference sequence). The CDR3 covers 15 residues. V lost 3 bases, J lost 1 base, and 2 bases stayed unmatched.

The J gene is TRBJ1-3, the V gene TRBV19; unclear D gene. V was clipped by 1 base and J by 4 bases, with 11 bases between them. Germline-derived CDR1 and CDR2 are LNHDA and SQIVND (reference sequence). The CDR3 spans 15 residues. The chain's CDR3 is CASSIGGFGGNTIYF. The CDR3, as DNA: TGTGCCAGTAGTATAGGAGGGTTTGGAGGAAACACCATATATTTT. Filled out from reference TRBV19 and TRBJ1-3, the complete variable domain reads DGGITQSPKYLFRKEGQNVTLSCEQNLNHDAMYWYRQDPGQGLRLIYYSQIVNDFQKGDIAEGYSVSREKKESFPLTVTSAQKNPTAFYLCASSIGGFGGNTIYFGEGSWLTVV.

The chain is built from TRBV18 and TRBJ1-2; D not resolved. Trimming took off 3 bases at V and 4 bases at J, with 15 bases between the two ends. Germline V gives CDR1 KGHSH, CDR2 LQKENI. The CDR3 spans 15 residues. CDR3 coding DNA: TGTGCCAGCTCACCTGCGACAACGGGAGTCTATGGCTACACCTTC. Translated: CASSPATTGVYGYTF.

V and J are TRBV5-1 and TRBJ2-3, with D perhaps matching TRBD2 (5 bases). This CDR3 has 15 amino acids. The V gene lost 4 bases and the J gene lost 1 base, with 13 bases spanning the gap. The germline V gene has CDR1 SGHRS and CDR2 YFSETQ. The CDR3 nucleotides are TGCGCCAGCAGCCAGGCGGGTGGGGGCACAGATACGCAGTATTTT. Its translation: CASSQAGGGTDTQYF.

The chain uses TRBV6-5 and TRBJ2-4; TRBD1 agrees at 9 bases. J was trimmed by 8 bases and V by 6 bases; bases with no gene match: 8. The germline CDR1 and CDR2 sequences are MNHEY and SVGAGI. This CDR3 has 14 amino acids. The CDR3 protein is CASRTTGGADIQYF. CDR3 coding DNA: TGTGCCAGCAGAACCACAGGGGGCGCGGACATTCAGTACTTC.